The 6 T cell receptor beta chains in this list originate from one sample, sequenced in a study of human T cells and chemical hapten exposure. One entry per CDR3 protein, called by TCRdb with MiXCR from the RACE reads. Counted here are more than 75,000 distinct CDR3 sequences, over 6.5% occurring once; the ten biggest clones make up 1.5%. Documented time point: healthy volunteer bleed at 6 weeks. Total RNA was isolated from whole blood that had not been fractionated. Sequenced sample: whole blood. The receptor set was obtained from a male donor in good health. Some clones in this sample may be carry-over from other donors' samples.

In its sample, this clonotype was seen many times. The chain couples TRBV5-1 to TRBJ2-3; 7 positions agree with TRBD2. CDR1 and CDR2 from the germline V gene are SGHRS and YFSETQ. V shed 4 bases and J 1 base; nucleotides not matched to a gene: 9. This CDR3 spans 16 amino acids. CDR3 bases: TGCGCCAGCAGCGTGGGAGGGCCTTTTGGCACAGATACGCAGTATTTT. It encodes CASSVGGPFGTDTQYF.

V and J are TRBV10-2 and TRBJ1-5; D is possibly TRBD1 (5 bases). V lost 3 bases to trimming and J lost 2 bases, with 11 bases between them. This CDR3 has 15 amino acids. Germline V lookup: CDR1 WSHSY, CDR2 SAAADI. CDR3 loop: CASSDKGLGNQPQHF. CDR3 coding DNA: TGCGCCAGCAGTGATAAGGGGCTGGGCAATCAGCCCCAGCATTTT.

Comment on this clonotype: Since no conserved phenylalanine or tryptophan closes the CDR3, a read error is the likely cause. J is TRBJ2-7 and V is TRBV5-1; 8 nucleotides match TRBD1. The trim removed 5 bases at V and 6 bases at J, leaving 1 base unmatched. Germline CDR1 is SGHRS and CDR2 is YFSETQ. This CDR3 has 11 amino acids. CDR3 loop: CASRQGGEQYL. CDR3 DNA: TGCGCCAGCAGACAGGGGGGCGAGCAGTACTTA.

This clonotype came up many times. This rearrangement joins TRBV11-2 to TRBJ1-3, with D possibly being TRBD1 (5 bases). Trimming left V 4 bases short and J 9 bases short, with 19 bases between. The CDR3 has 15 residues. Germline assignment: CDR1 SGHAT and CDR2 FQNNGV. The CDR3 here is CASSSPGGTGGTIYF. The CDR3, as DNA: TGTGCCAGCAGCTCCCCTGGGGGGACCGGAGGCACCATATATTTT.

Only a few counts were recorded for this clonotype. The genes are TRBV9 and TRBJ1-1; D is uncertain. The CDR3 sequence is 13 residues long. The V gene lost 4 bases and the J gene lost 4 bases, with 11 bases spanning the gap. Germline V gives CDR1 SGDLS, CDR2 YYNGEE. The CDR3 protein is CASSPYRSTEAFF. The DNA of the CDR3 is TGTGCCAGCAGCCCTTACCGGTCCACTGAAGCTTTCTTT.

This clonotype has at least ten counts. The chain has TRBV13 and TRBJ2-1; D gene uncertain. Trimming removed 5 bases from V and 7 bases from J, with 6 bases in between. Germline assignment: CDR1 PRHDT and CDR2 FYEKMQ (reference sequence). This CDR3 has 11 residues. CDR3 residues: CASSVGNEQFF. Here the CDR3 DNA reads TGTGCCAGCAGCGTCGGGAATGAGCAGTTCTTC.